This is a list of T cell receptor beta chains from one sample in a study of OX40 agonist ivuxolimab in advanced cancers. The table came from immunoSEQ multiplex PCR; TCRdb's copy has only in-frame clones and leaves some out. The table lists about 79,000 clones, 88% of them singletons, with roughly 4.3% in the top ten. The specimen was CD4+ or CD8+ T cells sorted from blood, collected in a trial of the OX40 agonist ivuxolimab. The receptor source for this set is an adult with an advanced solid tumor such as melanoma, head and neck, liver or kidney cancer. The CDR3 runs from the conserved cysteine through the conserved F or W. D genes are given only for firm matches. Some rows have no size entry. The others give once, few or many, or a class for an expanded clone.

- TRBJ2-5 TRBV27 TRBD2 CASRSAGEVETQYF TGTGCCAGCAGATCAGCGGGAGAGGTGGAGACCCAGTACTTC
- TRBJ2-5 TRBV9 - CASSFSIQETQYF TGTGCCAGCAGCTTCAGTATTCAAGAGACCCAGTACTTC
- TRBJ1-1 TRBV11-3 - CASSLGEGREAFF TGTGCCAGCAGCTTAGGAGAGGGGAGAGAAGCTTTCTTT
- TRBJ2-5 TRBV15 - CATSRDRGQETQYF TGTGCCACCAGCAGAGATCGGGGGCAGGAGACCCAGTACTTC
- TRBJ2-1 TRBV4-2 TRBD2 CASSQAQAGGYNEQFF TGTGCCAGCAGCCAAGCCCAAGCGGGAGGGTACAATGAGCAGTTCTTC
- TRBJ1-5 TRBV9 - CASSGAGPNQPQHF TGTGCCAGCAGTGGGGCGGGGCCCAATCAGCCCCAGCATTTT
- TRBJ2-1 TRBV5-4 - CASSLTGSGEQFF TGTGCCAGCAGCTTGACAGGGTCGGGCGAGCAGTTCTTC
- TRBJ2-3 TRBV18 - CASSPPSSTDTQYF TGTGCCAGCTCACCACCTTCTAGCACAGATACGCAGTATTTT
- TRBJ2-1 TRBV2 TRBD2 CASSGGLARHEQFF TGTGCCAGCAGCGGCGGACTAGCGAGGCATGAGCAGTTCTTC
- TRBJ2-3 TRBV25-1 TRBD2 CASSDRLAAQPDTQYF TGTGCCAGCAGTGATCGGCTAGCGGCACAACCAGATACGCAGTATTTT
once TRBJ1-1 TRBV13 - CASSLGHIGGTSTEAFF TGTGCCAGCAGCTTAGGACACATAGGGGGTACAAGCACTGAAGCTTTCTTT
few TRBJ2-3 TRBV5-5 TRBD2 CASSRHNPSGRATDTQYF TGTGCCAGCAGCAGACATAACCCTAGCGGGAGGGCCACAGATACGCAGTATTTT
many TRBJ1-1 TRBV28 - CASRRDDQKAFF TGTGCCAGCAGGCGGGACGACCAGAAAGCTTTCTTT
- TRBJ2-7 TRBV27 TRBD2 CASSSHISPGGRAYEQYF TGTGCCAGCAGTTCACATATTTCCCCTGGCGGGAGGGCCTACGAGCAGTACTTC
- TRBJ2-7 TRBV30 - CAWSGYNLAYEQYF TGTGCCTGGAGTGGATACAATTTGGCCTACGAGCAGTACTTC
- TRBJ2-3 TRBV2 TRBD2 CASSVTSGSTDTQYF TGTGCCAGCAGTGTCACTAGCGGGAGTACAGATACGCAGTATTTT
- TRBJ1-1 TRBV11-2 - CASSLVTMNTEAFF TGTGCCAGCAGCTTGGTTACCATGAACACTGAAGCTTTCTTT
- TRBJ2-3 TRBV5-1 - CASRPGWLAGVLDTQYF TGCGCCAGCAGACCCGGTTGGCTAGCCGGGGTGTTAGATACGCAGTATTTT
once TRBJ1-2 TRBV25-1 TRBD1 CASSPPGQGGYGYTF TGTGCCAGCAGTCCCCCCGGACAGGGGGGCTATGGCTACACCTTC
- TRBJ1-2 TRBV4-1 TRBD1 CASSQDDRGGRLSYGYTF TGCGCCAGCAGCCAAGATGACCGAGGGGGCCGGCTAAGCTATGGCTACACCTTC
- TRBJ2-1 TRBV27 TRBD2 CASSLYGRNPYNEQFF TGTGCCAGCAGTTTATACGGGAGGAACCCCTACAATGAGCAGTTCTTC
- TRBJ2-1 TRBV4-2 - CASSHVLEASYNEQFF TGTGCCAGCAGCCACGTACTCGAGGCATCGTACAATGAGCAGTTCTTC
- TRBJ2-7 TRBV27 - CASSLKSTYEQYF TGTGCCAGCAGTTTGAAGTCAACCTACGAGCAGTACTTC
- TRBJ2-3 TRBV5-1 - CASSLEGLRGTDTQYF TGCGCCAGCAGCTTGGAAGGTTTGAGGGGAACAGATACGCAGTATTTT
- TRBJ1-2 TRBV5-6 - CASSLYGQTF TGTGCCAGCAGCTTGTACGGGCAAACCTTC
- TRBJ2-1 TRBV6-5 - CASSPPEAVGEQFF TGTGCCAGCAGCCCCCCGGAGGCGGTAGGTGAGCAGTTCTTC
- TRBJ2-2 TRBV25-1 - CASTGKPTGELFF TGTGCCAGTACAGGGAAACCCACCGGGGAGCTGTTTTTT
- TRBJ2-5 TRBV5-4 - CASSQGETQYF TGTGCCAGCAGCCAGGGCGAGACCCAGTACTTC
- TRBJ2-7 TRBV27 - CASSLRGGSYEQYF TGTGCCAGCAGTTTGCGCGGTGGGTCCTACGAGCAGTACTTC
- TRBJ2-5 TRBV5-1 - CASSFLETQYF -
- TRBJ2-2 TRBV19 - CASSIGLVGELFF TGTGCCAGTAGTATAGGATTAGTCGGGGAGCTGTTTTTT
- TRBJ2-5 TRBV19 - CASSIDLALGQETQYF TGTGCCAGTAGTATAGATTTAGCTCTGGGGCAAGAGACCCAGTACTTC
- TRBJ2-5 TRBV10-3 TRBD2 CAISGSGSEETQYF TGTGCCATCAGTGGTAGCGGGAGTGAAGAGACCCAGTACTTC
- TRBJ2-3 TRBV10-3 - CASRVGGSTDTQYF TGTGCCAGCCGGGTCGGTGGTAGCACAGATACGCAGTATTTT
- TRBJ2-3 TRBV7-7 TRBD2 CASSKLAGGATDTQYF TGTGCTAGCAGCAAACTAGCGGGGGGGGCCACAGATACGCAGTATTTT
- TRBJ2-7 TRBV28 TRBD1 CASSTGGIEQYF TGTGCCAGCAGTACAGGGGGCATCGAGCAGTACTTC
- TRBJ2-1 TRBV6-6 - CASSYGTLTNEQFF TGTGCCAGCAGTTACGGGACTCTTACAAATGAGCAGTTCTTC
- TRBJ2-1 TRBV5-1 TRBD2 CASSLAPGAGGYNEQFF TGCGCCAGCAGCTTGGCCCCCGGGGCGGGAGGTTACAATGAGCAGTTCTTC
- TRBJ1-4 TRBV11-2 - CASSSPPATNEKLFF TGTGCCAGCAGCTCCCCCCCCGCAACTAATGAAAAACTGTTTTTT
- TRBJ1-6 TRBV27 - CASSSWGGGNSPLHF TGTGCCAGCAGTTCCTGGGGGGGTGGTAATTCACCCCTCCACTTT
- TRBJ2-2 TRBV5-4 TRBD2 CASSLAGRASTGELFF TGTGCCAGCAGCTTGGCCGGGAGGGCCAGCACCGGGGAGCTGTTTTTT
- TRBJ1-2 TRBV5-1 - CASSLGASSGDYGYTF TGCGCCAGCAGCTTGGGGGCGTCCTCCGGGGACTATGGCTACACCTTC
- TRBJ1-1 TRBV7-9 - CASSLGGQEAFF TGTGCCAGCAGCTTAGGGGGACAAGAAGCTTTCTTT
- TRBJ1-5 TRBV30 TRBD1 CAWSPNRGGQPQHF TGTGCCTGGAGCCCTAACAGGGGAGGCCAGCCCCAGCATTTT
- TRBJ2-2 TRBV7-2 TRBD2 CASSLYSGKGTGELFF TGTGCCAGCAGCCTATATAGCGGGAAGGGCACCGGGGAGCTGTTTTTT
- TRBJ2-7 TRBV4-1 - CASSQDVPTALREQYF TGCGCCAGCAGCCAAGACGTACCAACCGCTCTTCGCGAGCAGTACTTC
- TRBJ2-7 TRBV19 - CASRTQHSSYEQYF TGTGCCAGTAGAACGCAACATAGCTCCTACGAGCAGTACTTC
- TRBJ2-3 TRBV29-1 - CSDKHDTDTQYF TGCAGCGACAAACACGACACAGATACGCAGTATTTT
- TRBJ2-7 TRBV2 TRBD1 CASSPGQSYEQYF TGTGCCAGCAGCCCGGGACAGTCCTACGAGCAGTACTTC
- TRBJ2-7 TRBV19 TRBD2 CASSTRLAGAIYEQYF TGTGCCAGTAGTACGCGACTAGCGGGGGCAATATACGAGCAGTACTTC
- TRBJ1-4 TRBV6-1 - CASSPQGDEKLFF TGTGCCAGCAGCCCCCAAGGAGATGAAAAACTGTTTTTT